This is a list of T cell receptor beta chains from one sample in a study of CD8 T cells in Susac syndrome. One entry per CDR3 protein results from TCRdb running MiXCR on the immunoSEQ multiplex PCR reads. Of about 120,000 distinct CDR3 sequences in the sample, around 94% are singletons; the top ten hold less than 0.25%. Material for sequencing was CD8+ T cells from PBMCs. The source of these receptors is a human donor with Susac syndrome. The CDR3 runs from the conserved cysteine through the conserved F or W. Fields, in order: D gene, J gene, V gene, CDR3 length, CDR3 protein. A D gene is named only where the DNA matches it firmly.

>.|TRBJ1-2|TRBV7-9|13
CASSRGVPHGYTF
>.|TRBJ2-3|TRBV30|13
CAWSSTGTDTQYF
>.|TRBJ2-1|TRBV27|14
CASSLSGVYNEQFF
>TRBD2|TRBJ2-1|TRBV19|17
CASSWNSGRGVYNEQFF
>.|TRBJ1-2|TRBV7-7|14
CASNRPGRPHGYTF
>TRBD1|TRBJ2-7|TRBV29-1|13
CSVETGTGYEQYF
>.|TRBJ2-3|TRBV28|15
CASRSGPTSTDTQYF
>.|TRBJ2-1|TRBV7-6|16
CASSLVSRQTYNEQFF
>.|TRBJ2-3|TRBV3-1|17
CASSQVPGLGRTDTQYF
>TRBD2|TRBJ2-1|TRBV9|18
CASSVGTSGSHSYNEQFF
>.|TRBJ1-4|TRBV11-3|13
CASSPSQLEKLFF
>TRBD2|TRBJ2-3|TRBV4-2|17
CASSQDRGGGSTDTQYF
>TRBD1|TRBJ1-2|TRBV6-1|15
CASTHRQGAYDGYTF
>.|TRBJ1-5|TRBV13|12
CASSWGSQPQHF
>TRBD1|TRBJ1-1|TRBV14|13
CASSWDRGVEAFF
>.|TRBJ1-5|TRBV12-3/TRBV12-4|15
CASSLAGIGNQPQHF
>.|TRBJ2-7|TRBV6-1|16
CASSDDRPPLMGEQYF
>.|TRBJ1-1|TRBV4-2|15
CASSQTGTGDTEAFF
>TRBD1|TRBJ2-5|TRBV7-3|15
CASSLGQGARETQYF
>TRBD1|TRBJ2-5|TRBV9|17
CASSVAGTGAIGETQYF
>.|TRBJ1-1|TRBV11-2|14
CASSSGTSGTEAFF
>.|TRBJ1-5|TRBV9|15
CASSGGGDGNQPQHF
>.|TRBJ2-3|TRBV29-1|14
CSVEGRGLTDTQYF
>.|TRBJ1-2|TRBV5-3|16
CARSSTGPQNSYGYTF
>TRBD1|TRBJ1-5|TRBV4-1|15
CASSPGQGLSQPQHF
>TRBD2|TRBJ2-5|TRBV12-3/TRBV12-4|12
CASSSGGATQYF
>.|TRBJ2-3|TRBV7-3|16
CASSLNPSFSTDTQYF
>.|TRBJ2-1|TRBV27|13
CASSISGGNEQFF
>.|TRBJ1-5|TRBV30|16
CAWSLDGRYLNQPQHF
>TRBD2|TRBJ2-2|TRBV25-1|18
CASSEFGTSGGETGELFF
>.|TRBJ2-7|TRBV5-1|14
CASSLMARSYEQYF
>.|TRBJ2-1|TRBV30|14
CAWAGPSSYNEQFF
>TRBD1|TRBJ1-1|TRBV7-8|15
CASRYRGREITEAFF
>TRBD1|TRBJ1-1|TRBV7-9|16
CASSRDSLGGNTEAFF
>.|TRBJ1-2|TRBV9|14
CASSVDSTGQGYTF
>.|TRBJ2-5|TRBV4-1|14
CASSQGGGLETQYF
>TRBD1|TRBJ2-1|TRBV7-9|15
CASSLEQGAYNEQFF
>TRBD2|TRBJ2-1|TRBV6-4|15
CASSVLAGDYNEQFF
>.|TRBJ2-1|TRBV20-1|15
CSARDFGGAWNEQFF
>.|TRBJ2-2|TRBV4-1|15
CASSLGGTLTGELFF
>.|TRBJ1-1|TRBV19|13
CASSITVNTEAFF
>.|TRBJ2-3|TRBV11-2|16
CASKPARGLVTDTQYF
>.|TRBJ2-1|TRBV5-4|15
CASSGGDTGYNEQFF
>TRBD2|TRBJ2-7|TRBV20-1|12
CSASAGDYEQYF
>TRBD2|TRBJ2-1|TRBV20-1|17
CSAAGTSGSPVGNEQFF